Each of the 28 T cell receptor beta chains below was sequenced from the same sample in a study of blood T cell repertoires in COVID-19. Repertoires were generated with immunoSEQ multiplex PCR, while TCRdb's copy carries only in-frame clones and drops some. The sample gives some 270,000 clones, roughly 89% of which show up once; 4.6% is in the top ten. The sequenced material came from peripheral blood. Receptor source: a woman aged 40 to 50 who had recovered from COVID-19.

This chain connects TRBV11-2 to TRBJ2-3, with 8 bases that match TRBD1. The CDR3 has 15 residues. V shed 5 bases and J 0 bases; nucleotides not matched to a gene: 4. CDR1 is SGHAT, CDR2 FQNNGV, per germline. The CDR3 DNA reads TGTGCCAGCAGCCCCTGGACAGGGAGCACAGATACGCAGTATTTT. Protein sequence: CASSPWTGSTDTQYF.

There are a few counts of this clone. The chain recombines TRBV9 with TRBJ2-5; D possibly corresponds to TRBD2 (5 bases). This CDR3 has 13 amino acids. V lost 2 bases and J 7 bases, leaving 12 bases between the germline ends. Germline V lookup: CDR1 SGDLS, CDR2 YYNGEE. DNA for the CDR3: TGTGCCAGCAGCGTCGAACGAGAGGGGACCCAGTACTTC. Amino acids: CASSVEREGTQYF.

This clone was detected only once. This chain uses TRBV5-4 with TRBJ2-1; TRBD2 is a possible D gene (6 bases). V dropped 4 bases and J dropped 8 bases, with 16 bases sitting between them. CDR1 and CDR2 (germline): SGHNT, YYREEE (reference sequence). CDR3 length equals 14 residues. The CDR3 loop is CASSLGGPWDEQFF. CDR3 bases: TGTGCCAGCAGCCTCGGGGGACCCTGGGATGAGCAGTTCTTC.

The V gene is TRBV2, the J gene TRBJ1-2; 12 bases match TRBD1. With V trimmed by 8 bases and J by 8 bases, 9 bases remained unmatched. CDR1 and CDR2 from the germline V gene are SNHLY and FYNNEI. The CDR3 loop spans 14 amino acids. This CDR3 is CASGWGQGARGYTF. The CDR3 DNA reads TGTGCCAGCGGTTGGGGACAGGGGGCGCGAGGCTACACCTTC.

CDR3 sequence (DNA): TGCGCCAGCAGCTTTCCCATAGCGGGGGGTGGCACAGATACGCAGTATTTT. This gives the protein CASSFPIAGGGTDTQYF. The V gene is TRBV5-1, the J gene TRBJ2-3; 10 nucleotides match TRBD2. V lost 2 bases to trimming and J lost 1 base; unmatched junction nucleotides: 7. Germline V lookup: CDR1 SGHRS, CDR2 YFSETQ. This CDR3 spans 17 amino acids. Filled out from reference TRBV5-1 and TRBJ2-3, the complete variable domain reads KAGVTQTPRYLIKTRGQQVTLSCSPISGHRSVSWYQQTPGQGLQFLFEYFSETQRNKGNFPGRFSGRQFSNSRSEMNVSTLELGDSALYLCASSFPIAGGGTDTQYFGPGTRLTVL.

This CDR3 is CASSSTGYTDTQYF. The CDR3 DNA sequence: TGTGCCAGCAGCTCGACAGGCTACACAGATACGCAGTATTTT. V usage is TRBV7-2 and J usage is TRBJ2-3, with D maybe TRBD1 (6 bases). The V end lost 4 bases, the J end lost 2 bases, and 10 bases lay between the germline ends. This CDR3 spans 14 amino acids. Germline V gives CDR1 SGHTA, CDR2 FQGNSA.

The gene calls are TRBV11-3 and TRBJ2-1; no definite D call. With 2 bases removed from V and 7 bases from J, the gap between germline ends came to 9 bases. The CDR3 runs 13 residues. Germline assignment: CDR1 SGHNT and CDR2 YENEEA. CDR3 sequence reads: CASSLTRRNEQFF. The CDR3 DNA is TGTGCCAGCAGCTTAACGCGGCGGAATGAGCAGTTCTTC.

V is TRBV19 and J is TRBJ2-2; no definite D call. Trimming removed 6 bases at V and 5 bases at J, with 10 bases between. From germline, CDR1 is LNHDA and CDR2 SQIVND (reference sequence). The CDR3 runs to 13 residues. CDR3 sequence: CASSHSGTGELFF. The CDR3 DNA sequence: TGTGCCAGTAGCCATTCGGGTACCGGGGAGCTGTTTTTT. The full variable domain, completed using reference TRBV19 and TRBJ2-2, is DGGITQSPKYLFRKEGQNVTLSCEQNLNHDAMYWYRQDPGQGLRLIYYSQIVNDFQKGDIAEGYSVSREKKESFPLTVTSAQKNPTAFYLCASSHSGTGELFFGEGSRLTVL.

The rearrangement uses TRBV28 and TRBJ2-3; D is ambiguous. CDR3 size: 13 residues. Germline CDR1 and CDR2: MDHEN and SYDVKM. V was clipped by 5 bases and J by 0 bases, with 6 bases between them. This chain's CDR3 is CASSLSSTDTQYF. In nucleotides, the CDR3 is TGTGCCAGCAGTCTCAGTAGCACAGATACGCAGTATTTT.

The rearrangement links TRBV24-1 to TRBJ1-2; a possible D gene is TRBD1 (5 bases). This CDR3 has 15 amino acids. The germline V gene has CDR1 KGHDR and CDR2 SFDVKD. The ends were cut back, 4 bases at V and 1 base at J, with 12 bases in the middle. The CDR3: CATSDPAGGNYGYTF. The DNA for the CDR3 is TGTGCCACCAGTGACCCGGCCGGGGGTAACTATGGCTACACCTTC.

The rearrangement joins TRBV30 to TRBJ2-1, with 10 bases fitting TRBD2. This CDR3 has 15 residues. V was clipped by 1 base and J by 6 bases; unmatched bases: 6. Germline CDR1 and CDR2: GTSNPN and SVGIG (reference sequence). As DNA, the CDR3 is TGTGCCTGGAGTGGACTAGCGGGTGTACTCAATGAGCAGTTCTTC. This sequence encodes CAWSGLAGVLNEQFF.

The V and J genes are TRBV2 and TRBJ2-3, with 7 bases fitting TRBD2. The J segment lost 2 bases and the V segment lost 4 bases, leaving 6 bases of the junction unmatched. Germline V gives CDR1 SNHLY, CDR2 FYNNEI. CDR3 size: 15 residues. The CDR3 sequence is CASSVTGGYTDTQYF. Written as DNA, the CDR3 is TGTGCCAGCAGTGTCACGGGGGGATACACAGATACGCAGTATTTT. The full variable domain, rest sourced from reference TRBV2 and TRBJ2-3, is EPEVTQTPSHQVTQMGQEVILRCVPISNHLYFYWYRQILGQKVEFLVSFYNNEISEKSEIFDDQFSVERPDGSNFTLKIRSTKLEDSAMYFCASSVTGGYTDTQYFGPGTRLTVL.

The chain uses TRBV7-9 and TRBJ2-7; D is ambiguous. The CDR3 consists of 13 residues. Germline values: CDR1 SEHNR, CDR2 FQNEAQ (reference sequence). Trimming cost V 3 bases and J 1 base, with 7 bases left between them. CDR3 in DNA: TGTGCCAGCAGCTTTGGCTCGTCCTACGAGCAGTACGTC. It translates to CASSFGSSYEQYV.

In DNA, the CDR3 is TGTGCCAGTAGTAGGAATCCGGGACAGGGGAATGAGCAGTTCTTC. This translates into CASSRNPGQGNEQFF. The chain links TRBV19 to TRBJ2-1, with TRBD1 matching 10 bases. The CDR3 consists of 15 residues. The germline V gene encodes CDR1 LNHDA and CDR2 SQIVND (reference sequence). Unmatched junction bases numbered 7, after V lost 4 bases and J lost 7 bases.

The chain carries TRBV6-5 and TRBJ2-5; 8 nucleotides line up with TRBD2. CDR3 length equals 14 residues. Unmatched junction bases numbered 4, after V lost 7 bases and J lost 0 bases. Germline V gives CDR1 MNHEY, CDR2 SVGAGI. The CDR3 nucleotides are TGTGCCAGCATTCGGGGGGGCTACCAAGAGACCCAGTACTTC. Its translation is CASIRGGYQETQYF.

The chain couples TRBV7-9 to TRBJ1-3, with TRBD1 matching over 8 bases. Germline values: CDR1 SEHNR, CDR2 FQNEAQ (reference sequence). J lost 3 bases, V lost 4 bases, and 17 bases had no gene match. The CDR3 has 19 amino acids. CDR3 residues: CASSSNEHSTGGRGNTIYF. CDR3 sequence (DNA): TGTGCCAGCAGCTCAAACGAACACTCCACAGGGGGACGTGGAAACACCATATATTTT.

This clone was counted only a few times. V and J are TRBV5-1 and TRBJ2-2, with 8 bases identical to TRBD1. V lost 3 bases and J lost 3; bases outside the gene matches: 1. The CDR3 covers 14 residues. Germline CDR1 reads SGHRS; CDR2 reads YFSETQ. CDR3 DNA sequence: TGCGCCAGCAGCTGGGGACAGGACACCGGGGAGCTGTTTTTT. Its protein is CASSWGQDTGELFF.

The chain joins TRBV28 to TRBJ2-6; TRBD1 might be the D (5 bases). This CDR3 is built from 20 residues. The germline gives CDR1 MDHEN, CDR2 SYDVKM. The germline V and J ends were trimmed by 7 bases and 0 bases, with 25 bases remaining between them. CDR3 residues: CASTEVGRVFPLSGANVLTF. The CDR3 nucleotides are TGTGCCAGCACCGAGGTTGGCAGGGTTTTCCCCCTCTCTGGGGCCAACGTCCTGACTTTC.

The V and J genes are TRBV5-4 and TRBJ1-3; TRBD1 agrees at 7 bases. Germline CDR1 reads SGHNT; CDR2 reads YYREEE (reference sequence). V shed 3 bases, J shed 1 base, and the junction held 7 bases outside the gene matches. The CDR3 length is 16 residues. DNA of the CDR3: TGTGCCAGCAGCTCCAGACAGGGAGAATCTGGAAACACCATATATTTT. This gives the protein CASSSRQGESGNTIYF.

This clone came up once. J is TRBJ2-1 and V is TRBV6-5, with 7 bases fitting TRBD2. Germline assignment: CDR1 MNHEY and CDR2 SVGAGI. V trimming: 0 bases; J trimming: 5 bases; junction bases outside the gene matches: 7. There are 16 residues in the CDR3. The CDR3 region is CASSYSTGRANNEQFF. CDR3 coding DNA: TGTGCCAGCAGTTACTCGACGGGGAGGGCCAACAATGAGCAGTTCTTC.

With regard to this clone: Other DNA sequences in the same sample also yield this CDR3. The V gene is TRBV19, the J gene TRBJ1-5, with D perhaps matching TRBD1 (6 bases). CDR1 is LNHDA and CDR2 is SQIVND in the germline V gene (reference sequence). The CDR3 runs 14 residues. Trimming cost V 3 bases and J 4 bases, with 10 bases left between them. The CDR3 is CASSIETGNQPQHF. In DNA form, the CDR3 reads TGTGCCAGTAGTATCGAAACAGGGAATCAGCCCCAGCATTTT.

The CDR3 region has the DNA TGCGCCAGCAGTACAGGTGGGTCATACGAGCAGTACTTC. This translates into CASSTGGSYEQYF. The chain recombines TRBV5-1 with TRBJ2-7; TRBD1 is a possible D gene (5 bases). Germline V CDR1 and CDR2: SGHRS, YFSETQ. This CDR3 has 13 amino acids. Trimming pared 5 bases from V and 4 bases from J, leaving 13 bases between.

In this sample, this clone turned up once. V is TRBV3-1 (or the pseudogene TRBV3-2) and J is TRBJ2-1, with TRBD2 identical over 11 bases. The CDR3 is 13 amino acids. J lost 9 bases, V lost 4 bases, and 2 bases had no gene match. Per germline, CDR1 LGHDT and CDR2 YNNKEL (reference sequence). The CDR3 region has the DNA TGTGCCAGCAGCCTTAGCGGGGGGGTTGAGCAGTTCTTC. It yields the protein CASSLSGGVEQFF.

The chain uses TRBV7-2 and TRBJ2-2; 9 bases are a match to TRBD2. V lost 5 bases, J lost 2 bases, and 6 bases stayed unmatched. This CDR3 has 16 amino acids. CDR1 and CDR2 from the germline V gene are SGHTA and FQGNSA. CDR3 sequence: CASSPRGGRNTGELFF. The CDR3 bases are TGTGCCAGCAGCCCGCGGGGGGGCCGTAACACCGGGGAGCTGTTTTTT.

The genes are TRBV18 and TRBJ1-6; the D gene is possibly TRBD1 (5 bases). CDR3 size: 16 residues. The V end lost 3 bases, the J end lost 5 bases, and 14 bases lay between the germline ends. The germline gives CDR1 KGHSH, CDR2 LQKENI. In DNA form, the CDR3 reads TGTGCCAGCTCACCTTCACAGGCGGTCGATAATTCACCCCTCCACTTT. Its protein is CASSPSQAVDNSPLHF.

V gene TRBV18 combines with J gene TRBJ2-7, with 9 bases that match TRBD1. CDR3 length equals 16 residues. The ends lost 1 base at V and 5 bases at J; junction bases unmatched: 9. Germline-derived CDR1 and CDR2 are KGHSH and LQKENI. Here the CDR3 DNA reads TGTGCCAGCTCACCACTGGGGACAGGGAAAAAGAACGAGCAGTACGTC. It encodes CASSPLGTGKKNEQYV.

DNA for the CDR3: TGTGCCAGCAGCTTCGGGGACTCCGAATACAATGAGCAGTTCTTC. Translating it yields CASSFGDSEYNEQFF. V is TRBV7-2 and J is TRBJ2-1; D perhaps matches TRBD2 (6 bases). Germline loops: CDR1 SGHTA, CDR2 FQGNSA. Trimming removed 3 bases from V and 4 bases from J, with 13 bases in between. The CDR3 spans 15 residues.

The V gene is TRBV6-5, the J gene TRBJ2-3; 8 bases match TRBD2. CDR3 length: 16 residues. V shed 4 bases, J shed 6 bases, and the junction held 12 bases outside the gene matches. The germline CDR1 and CDR2 sequences are MNHEY and SVGAGI. CDR3 sequence: CASSSFRSGSIDTQYF. DNA for the CDR3: TGTGCCAGCAGTTCCTTTCGAAGCGGGAGTATCGATACGCAGTATTTT.